This T cell receptor (beta chain) was documented in a study of blood T cell repertoires in COVID-19. Only in-frame clones appear in the TCRdb table, and some are missing; sequencing was by immunoSEQ multiplex PCR. The sample includes about 190,000 clones, around 76% of them seen just once. CDR1 and CDR2 (germline): SEHNR, FQNEAQ (reference sequence). Trimming shortened V by 11 bases and J by 2 bases, and 21 bases separated the two germline ends. The CDR3 has 15 residues. The TCR was taken from a woman aged 45-65 years with acute COVID-19. The sample was PBMCs or T cells enriched from blood (not recorded which). The chain recombines TRBV7-9 with TRBJ2-5, with D uncertain. The CDR3 nucleotides are TGTGCCGGCACCGGTGGCGGAGCTGCACAAGAGACCCAGTACTTC. Its translation: CAGTGGGAAQETQYF.